This is a list of T cell receptor beta chains from one sample in a study of T cells in localized non-small cell lung cancer. The protocol was immunoSEQ multiplex PCR, while the TCRdb copy is restricted to in-frame clones and leaves out a portion. Of about 1,000 clones in the sample, 30% to 40% were seen once. Sample: normal lung tissue next to the tumor, taken before any cancer treatment. The receptors originated from a female donor over 55 with stage I lung adenocarcinoma. CDR3s include the opening cysteine and the closing phenylalanine or tryptophan.

V	J	CDR3
TRBV6-8	TRBJ1-2	CASSYLGQLGLIF
TRBV30	TRBJ2-2	CAWSSGRAGTGELFF
TRBV30	TRBJ2-5	CACRPVGETQYF
TRBV11-3	TRBJ2-3	CASSLDLTGVADTQYF
TRBV11-3	TRBJ1-4	CASSRGGQGAEKLFF
TRBV28	TRBJ2-7	CASSFASYEQYF
TRBV11-3	TRBJ2-5	CASSPVGKGARETQYF
TRBV11-3	TRBJ1-4	CASSSSDRGDEKLFF
TRBV6-8	TRBJ1-4	CASRVGGEKLFF
TRBV18	TRBJ1-1	CASSPQQTGTVEAFF
TRBV6-8	TRBJ2-3	CASSEPGGADTQYF
TRBV6-8	TRBJ1-2	CASSDSLTNYGYTF
TRBV29-1	TRBJ2-7	CSGRTANYEQYF
TRBV28	TRBJ2-2	CASSSDSGGQPTGELFF
TRBV28	TRBJ2-5	CASQGTVQETQYF
TRBV5-1	TRBJ2-3	CASSRSSGSPSTDTQYF
TRBV30	TRBJ2-1	CAFRAQGQAYNEQFF
TRBV19	TRBJ1-1	CASSIDLENTEAFF
TRBV11-3	TRBJ1-1	CASSVTGPHTEAFF
TRBV15	TRBJ1-1	CATSGRTFNTEAFF
TRBV29-1	TRBJ2-3	CSVGLPTDTQYF
TRBV29-1	TRBJ1-1	CSVDWAGENTEAFF
TRBV11-3	TRBJ2-1	CASSPVSGRENEQFF
TRBV29-1	TRBJ2-2	CSVERTSGKNTGELFF
TRBV2	TRBJ2-2	CASSYTGTSGATGELFF
TRBV18	TRBJ1-3	CASSPRRTEKNSGNTIYF
TRBV6-8	TRBJ2-3	CASSPLDRASTDTQYF
TRBV28	TRBJ2-2	CATLADAGELFF
TRBV2	TRBJ2-6	CASSEQGTNVLTF
TRBV28	TRBJ2-1	CASSLASGRVNEQFF
TRBV11-3	TRBJ2-7	CASNRPGQGFYEQYF
TRBV10-2	TRBJ1-3	CASSVSGVGNTIYF
TRBV19	TRBJ1-1	CASSIAGGNTEAFF
TRBV11-3	TRBJ2-2	CASSFKPATGELFF
TRBV2	TRBJ2-6	CASRDRVGANVLTF
TRBV19	TRBJ2-1	CASIKAGAWEQFF